This note documents a single T cell receptor (beta chain) sequence. CDR3 length: 13 residues. Germline V gene data show CDR1 as LGHDT and CDR2 as YNNKEL (reference sequence). V was cut by 2 bases and J by 7 bases, with 12 bases left in between. This specimen belongs to a study of blood T cell repertoires in COVID-19. Study summary: The United States, Italy and Spain provided the acute and convalescent COVID-19 samples. Sources were T cells, B-cell-depleted T cells, or PBMCs; the material itself was cDNA or gDNA.

How the authors handled the data: It was from reference gene primer amplification that nucleated cell counts were estimated. Only in-frame clones appear in the TCRdb table, and some are missing; sequencing was by immunoSEQ multiplex PCR. The DNA was the basis for D and trimming; V, J and clone size are from that table. The sample yields about 400,000 clones, about 88% seen once. The receptor was derived from a human donor in a cohort sampled during active COVID-19. The rearrangement uses TRBV3-1 (or the pseudogene TRBV3-2) and TRBJ2-7, with a possible D match to TRBD2 (6 bases). Sequencing was done on a sample of peripheral blood. CDR3 in amino acids: CASSQFTGREQYF. CDR3 DNA sequence: TGTGCCAGCAGCCAATTTACGGGGAGGGAGCAGTACTTC.